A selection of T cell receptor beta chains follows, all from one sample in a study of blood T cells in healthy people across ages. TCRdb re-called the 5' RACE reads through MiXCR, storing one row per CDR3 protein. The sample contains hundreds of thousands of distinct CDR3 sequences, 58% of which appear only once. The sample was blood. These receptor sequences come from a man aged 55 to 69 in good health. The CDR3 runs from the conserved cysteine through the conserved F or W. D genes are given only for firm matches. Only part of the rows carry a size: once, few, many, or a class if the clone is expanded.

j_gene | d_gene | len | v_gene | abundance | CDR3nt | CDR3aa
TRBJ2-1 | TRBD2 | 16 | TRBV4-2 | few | TGTGCCAGCAGCCAAGCGTTTGAAGCGGGAAGGGATGAGCAGTTCTTC | CASSQAFEAGRDEQFF
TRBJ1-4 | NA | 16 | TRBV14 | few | TGTGCCAGCAGCCAAGATTCCGGGTTCGAGAACGAAAAACTGTTTTTT | CASSQDSGFENEKLFF
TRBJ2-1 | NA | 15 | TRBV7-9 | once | TGTGCCAGCAGCCCCGAGGGGCTAGGGGACAATGAGCAGTTCTTC | CASSPEGLGDNEQFF
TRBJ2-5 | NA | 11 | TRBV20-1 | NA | TGCAGTGGTGGGCACCAAGAGACCCAGTACTTC | CSGGHQETQYF
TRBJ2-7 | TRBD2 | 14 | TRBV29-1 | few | TGCAGCGTTTCTTTTGGGGGGGACTCCTACGAGCAGTACTTC | CSVSFGGDSYEQYF
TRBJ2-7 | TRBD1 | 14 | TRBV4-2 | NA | TGTGCCAGCAGCCATTCCGACAGGGGCTACGAGCAGTACTTC | CASSHSDRGYEQYF
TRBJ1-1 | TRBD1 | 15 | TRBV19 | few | TGTGCCAGTAGTTTATCGGGACAGGGGAACACTGAAGCTTTCTTT | CASSLSGQGNTEAFF
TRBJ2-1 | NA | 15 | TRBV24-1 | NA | TGTGCCACCAGCGACCCCGGAGGACCATCGGAGACCCAGTTCTTC | CATSDPGGPSETQFF
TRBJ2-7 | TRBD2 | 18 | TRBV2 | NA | TGTGCCAGCAGACGAGGACTAGCGGAGGGGAGAAGGTCCTACGAGCAGTACTTC | CASRRGLAEGRRSYEQYF
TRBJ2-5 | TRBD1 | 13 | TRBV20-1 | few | TGCAGTGCTACCGGGACAGCCCCAGGGACCCAGTACTTC | CSATGTAPGTQYF
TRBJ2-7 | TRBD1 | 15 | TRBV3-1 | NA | TGTGCCAGCAGCCAAGTCCCAGGGGGCGCGTACGAGCAGTACTTC | CASSQVPGGAYEQYF
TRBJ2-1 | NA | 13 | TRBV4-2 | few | TGTGCCAGCAGCCAAGATAACGCTCGCGAGCAGTTCTTC | CASSQDNAREQFF
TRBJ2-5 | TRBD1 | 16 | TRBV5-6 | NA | TGTGCCGGCAGCCAGGGACAGGGGCCTAGACAGGAGACCCAGTACTTC | CAGSQGQGPRQETQYF
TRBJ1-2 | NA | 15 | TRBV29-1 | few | TGCAGCGTTATCCTCCAGGGGTCCCCTAACTATGGCTACACCTTC | CSVILQGSPNYGYTF
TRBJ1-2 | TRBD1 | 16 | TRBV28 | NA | TGTGCCACCCGGACAGGGGGGGTCCTTCCTAACTATGGCTACACCTTC | CATRTGGVLPNYGYTF
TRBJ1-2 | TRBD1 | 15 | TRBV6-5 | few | TGTGCCACATCAACCACAGGGGTCCTTAACTATGGCTACACCTTC | CATSTTGVLNYGYTF
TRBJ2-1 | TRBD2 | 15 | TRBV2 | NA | TGTGCCAGCAGGCCCCTAGCGGGGACCTACAATGAGCAGTTCTTC | CASRPLAGTYNEQFF
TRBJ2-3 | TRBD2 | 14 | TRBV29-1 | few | TGCAGCGTTGAACTAGCGGGGAACACAGATACGCAGTATTTT | CSVELAGNTDTQYF
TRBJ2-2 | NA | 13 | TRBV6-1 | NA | TGTGCCAGCAGTGAAGGCCCCCGGGACGAGCTGTTTTTT | CASSEGPRDELFF
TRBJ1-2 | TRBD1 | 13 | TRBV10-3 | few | TGTGCCATCAGGACCTCAACAGGGGGCGGCTACACCTTC | CAIRTSTGGGYTF
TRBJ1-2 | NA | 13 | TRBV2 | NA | TGTGCCAGCAAAAGGCAGGGTCAAACCGGCTACACCTTC | CASKRQGQTGYTF
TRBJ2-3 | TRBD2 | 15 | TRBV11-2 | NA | TGTGCCAGCAGCTTCAGCGGGGGGGCTGAAGATACGCAGTATTTT | CASSFSGGAEDTQYF
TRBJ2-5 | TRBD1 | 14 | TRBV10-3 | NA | TGTGCCATCAACGGTGGGACAGGGTCAGAGACCCAGTACTTC | CAINGGTGSETQYF
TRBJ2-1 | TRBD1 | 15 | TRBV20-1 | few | TGCAGTGCTAGGGACAGGACAAGGAGAAGAAATGAGCAGTTCTTC | CSARDRTRRRNEQFF
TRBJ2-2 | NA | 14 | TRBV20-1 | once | TGCAGTGCTAGGGCGACAGTAGGGACCGGGGAGCTGTTTTTT | CSARATVGTGELFF
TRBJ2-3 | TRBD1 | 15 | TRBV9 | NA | TGTGCCAGCAGCGTTCAGGGGGCGCTCACAGATACGCAGTATTTT | CASSVQGALTDTQYF
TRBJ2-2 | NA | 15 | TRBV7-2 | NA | TGTGCCAGCAGCTTAATCGGGGGTTCCACCGGGGAGCTGTTTTTT | CASSLIGGSTGELFF
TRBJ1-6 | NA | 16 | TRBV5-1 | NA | TGCGCCAGCAGCTTAGGGGGTCGGATTGATAATTCACCCCTCCACTTT | CASSLGGRIDNSPLHF
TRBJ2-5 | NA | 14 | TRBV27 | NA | TGTGCCAGCAGTTTCAAGCGTACCCAAGAGACCCAGTACTTC | CASSFKRTQETQYF
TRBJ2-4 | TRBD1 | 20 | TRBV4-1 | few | TGCGCCAGCAGCCAAGATAACCCGGCCGGGACAGGGAGTCCCAAAAACATTCAGTACTTC | CASSQDNPAGTGSPKNIQYF
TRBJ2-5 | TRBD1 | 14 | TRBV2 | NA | TGTGCCAGCGGGGACAGGGGGCCGCAAGAGACCCAGTACTTC | CASGDRGPQETQYF
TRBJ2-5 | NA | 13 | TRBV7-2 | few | TGTGCCAGCAGCCCCAACAGGAGGGAGACCCAGTACTTC | CASSPNRRETQYF
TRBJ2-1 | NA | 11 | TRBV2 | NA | TGTGCCAGCAAGTCCGGTAGTGAGCAGTTCTTC | CASKSGSEQFF
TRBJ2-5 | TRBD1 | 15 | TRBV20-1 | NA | TGCAGTGCTAGAGATATCGGGACAGGGTGGGAGACCCAGTACTTC | CSARDIGTGWETQYF
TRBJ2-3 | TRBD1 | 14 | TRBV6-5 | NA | TGTGCCAGCAGGGCCGGGACAGGATGGTCGACGCAGTATTTT | CASRAGTGWSTQYF
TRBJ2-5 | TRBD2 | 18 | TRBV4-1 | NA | TGCGCCAGCAGCCAATACTCCCTTAGCGGGGGGGCCGGAGAGACCCAGTACTTC | CASSQYSLSGGAGETQYF
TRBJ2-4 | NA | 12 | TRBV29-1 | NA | TGCAGCGTTGATCAGGGAGCAAACATTCAGTACTTC | CSVDQGANIQYF
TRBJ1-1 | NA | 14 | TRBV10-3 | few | TGTGCCATCAGTGAGTCAAAAGGGCCCGACGAAGCTTTCTTT | CAISESKGPDEAFF
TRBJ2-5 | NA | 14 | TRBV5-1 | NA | TGCGCCAGCAGACATCTAGAGAGGACGGAGACCCAGTACTTC | CASRHLERTETQYF
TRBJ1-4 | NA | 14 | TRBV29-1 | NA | TGCAGCGTCAATCGTGGAGGGGGTAATGAAAAACTGTTTTTT | CSVNRGGGNEKLFF
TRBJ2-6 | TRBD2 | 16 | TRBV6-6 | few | TGTGCCAGCAGTTACACGGGGGGTCTGGGGGCCAACGTCCTGACTTTC | CASSYTGGLGANVLTF
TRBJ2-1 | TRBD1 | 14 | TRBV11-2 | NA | TGTGCCAGCAGCCAGGGACAGGCGAGCGGCGAGCAGTTCTTC | CASSQGQASGEQFF
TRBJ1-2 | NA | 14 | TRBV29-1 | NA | TGCAGCGTTGAAGATGCGGGTAGACCCTATGGCTACACCTTC | CSVEDAGRPYGYTF
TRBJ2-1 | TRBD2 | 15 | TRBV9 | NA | TGTGCCAGCAGCTATACGGCGGGACTAGCGGGGCGACAGTTCTTC | CASSYTAGLAGRQFF
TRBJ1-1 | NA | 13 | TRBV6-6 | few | TGTGCCAGCAGACAGTCCGGGGGGAGTGAAGCTTTCTTT | CASRQSGGSEAFF
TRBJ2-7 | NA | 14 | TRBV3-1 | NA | TGTGCCAGCAGCCAAGGAGGGGTTGGTAACGAGCAGTACTTC | CASSQGGVGNEQYF
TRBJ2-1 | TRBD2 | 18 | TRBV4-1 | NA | TGCGCCAGCAGCCCGTTAGCGGGGGGACCGAGCTCCTACAATGAGCAGTTCTTC | CASSPLAGGPSSYNEQFF
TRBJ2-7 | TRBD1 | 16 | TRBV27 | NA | TGTGCCAGCAGTCCCCAGGGACAGGGCGACTACAATGAGCAGTACTTC | CASSPQGQGDYNEQYF
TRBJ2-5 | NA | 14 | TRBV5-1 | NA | TGCGCCAGCAGCCGAGGCGGGCAGCCGGAGACCCAGTACTTC | CASSRGGQPETQYF
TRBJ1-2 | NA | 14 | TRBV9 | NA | TGTGCCAGCAGCGTAGACACAGGGCCCTATGGCTACACCTTC | CASSVDTGPYGYTF
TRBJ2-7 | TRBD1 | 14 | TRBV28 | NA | TGTGCCAGCAGTCTAGAACAGGGGTTCCACGAGCAGTACTTC | CASSLEQGFHEQYF
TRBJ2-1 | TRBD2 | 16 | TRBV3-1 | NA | TGTGCCAGCAGCCGGGATGCAGGGACTACCTACAATGAGCAGTTCTTC | CASSRDAGTTYNEQFF
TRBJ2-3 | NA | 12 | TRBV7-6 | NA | TGTGCCAGCAGCTTAGCAGTAGATACGCAGTATTTT | CASSLAVDTQYF